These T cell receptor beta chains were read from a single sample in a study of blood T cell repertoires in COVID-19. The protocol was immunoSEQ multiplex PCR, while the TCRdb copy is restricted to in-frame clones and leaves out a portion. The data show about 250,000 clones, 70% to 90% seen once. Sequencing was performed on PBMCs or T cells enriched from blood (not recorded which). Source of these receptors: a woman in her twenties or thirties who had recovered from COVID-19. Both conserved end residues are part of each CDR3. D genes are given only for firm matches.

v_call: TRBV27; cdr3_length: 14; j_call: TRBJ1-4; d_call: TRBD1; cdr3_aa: CASSGTALNEKLFF; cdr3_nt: TGTGCCAGCTCCGGGACAGCTCTTAATGAAAAACTGTTTTTT
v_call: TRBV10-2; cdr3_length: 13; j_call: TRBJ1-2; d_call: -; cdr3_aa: CASLGREVGGYTF; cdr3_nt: TGCGCCAGCCTGGGCAGGGAAGTTGGTGGCTACACCTTC
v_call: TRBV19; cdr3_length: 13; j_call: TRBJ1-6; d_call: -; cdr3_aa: CASVDIVGSPLHF; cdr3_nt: TGTGCCAGTGTCGACATTGTAGGCTCACCCCTCCACTTT
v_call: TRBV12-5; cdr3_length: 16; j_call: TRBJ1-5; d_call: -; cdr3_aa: CASGLVVRNSNQPQHF; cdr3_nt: TGTGCTAGTGGTTTGGTAGTCAGGAATAGCAATCAGCCCCAGCATTTT
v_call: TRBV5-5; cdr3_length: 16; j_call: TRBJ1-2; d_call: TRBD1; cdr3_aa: CASSNPGQRKIYGYTF; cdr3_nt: TGTGCCAGCAGCAACCCGGGACAGAGGAAGATCTATGGCTACACCTTC
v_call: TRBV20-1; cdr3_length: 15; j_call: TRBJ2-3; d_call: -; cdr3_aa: CSASIWESETDTQYF; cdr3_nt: TGCAGTGCTAGTATTTGGGAGTCAGAGACAGATACGCAGTATTTT
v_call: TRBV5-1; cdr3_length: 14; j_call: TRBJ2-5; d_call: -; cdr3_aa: CASSLALESGTQYF; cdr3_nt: TGCGCCAGCAGCTTGGCGTTGGAGTCTGGGACCCAGTACTTC
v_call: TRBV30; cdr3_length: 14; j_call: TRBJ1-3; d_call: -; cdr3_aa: CAWSSSSAGNTIYF; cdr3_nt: TGTGCCTGGAGTTCCTCATCGGCTGGAAACACCATATATTTT
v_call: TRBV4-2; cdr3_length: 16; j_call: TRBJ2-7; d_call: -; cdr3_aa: CASSQHPGDNSYEQYF; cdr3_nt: TGTGCCAGCAGCCAACACCCCGGGGACAACTCCTACGAGCAGTACTTC
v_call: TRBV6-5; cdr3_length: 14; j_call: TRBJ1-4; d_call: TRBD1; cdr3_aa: CASMPGQGGEKLFF; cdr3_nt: TGTGCCAGCATGCCGGGACAGGGCGGTGAAAAACTGTTTTTT